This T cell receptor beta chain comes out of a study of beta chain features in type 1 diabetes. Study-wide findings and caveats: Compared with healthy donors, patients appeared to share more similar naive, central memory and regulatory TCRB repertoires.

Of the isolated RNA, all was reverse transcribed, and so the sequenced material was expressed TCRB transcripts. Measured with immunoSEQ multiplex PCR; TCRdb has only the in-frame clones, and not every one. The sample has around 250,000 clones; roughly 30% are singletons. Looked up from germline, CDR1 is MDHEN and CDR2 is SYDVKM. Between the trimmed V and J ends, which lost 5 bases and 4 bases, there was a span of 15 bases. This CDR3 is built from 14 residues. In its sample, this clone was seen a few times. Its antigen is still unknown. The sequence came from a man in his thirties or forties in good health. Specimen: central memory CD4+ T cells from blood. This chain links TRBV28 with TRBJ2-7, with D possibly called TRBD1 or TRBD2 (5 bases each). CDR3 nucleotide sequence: TGTGCCAGCAGTCCGCCGGGACCAGTTTACGAGCAGTACTTC. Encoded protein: CASSPPGPVYEQYF. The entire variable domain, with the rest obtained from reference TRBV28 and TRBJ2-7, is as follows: DVKVTQSSRYLVKRTGEKVFLECVQDMDHENMFWYRQDPGLGLRLIYFSYDVKMKEKGDIPEGYSVSREKKERFSLILESASTNQTSMYLCASSPPGPVYEQYFGPGTRLTVT.